Listed here is a single TCR beta chain. Its antigen is undetermined. This CDR3 region has 13 residues. Trimming took off 0 bases at V and 5 bases at J, with 8 bases between the two ends. CDR1 and CDR2 from the germline V gene are SGHRS and YFSETQ. RNA amounts of roughly 0.5 to 1 ug underwent reverse transcription with random hexamers. TCRdb recomputed calls from the immunoSEQ multiplex PCR reads with MiXCR, one row per CDR3 protein. The sample shows approximately 120,000 distinct CDR3 sequences, around 95% of them seen only once. The sample originates from a study of CD8 T cells in Susac syndrome. Study results and limitations: The study recognized that the number of individuals in its TCR sequencing and HLA analysis was relatively small.

Sequencing targeted TCR beta in blood CD8+ and CD4+ T cells. The individuals used as controls were healthy donors who had been matched for both age and sex. The clonotype comes from a human donor in good health. The chain joins TRBV5-1 to TRBJ2-5; D is unresolved. The sample was CD4+ T cells from PBMCs. The CDR3 DNA reads as TGCGCCAGCAGCTTGGTCGTAGCTGAGACCCAGTACTTC. It specifies CASSLVVAETQYF.